This T cell receptor beta chain was found in a study of blood T cell repertoires in COVID-19. About the study: There were acute and convalescent COVID-19 samples, and they came from the United States, Italy and Spain.

How the authors handled the data: Reference gene primer amplification gave nucleated cell count estimates. Produced via immunoSEQ multiplex PCR; TCRdb's table is partial and in-frame only. V and J calls and clone size are copied from that table; D and trimming were computed from the DNA. The table has 80,000 to 95,000 clones, around nine tenths seen once. The CDR3 is made up of 15 amino acids. After removal of 4 bases from V and 1 base from J, the junction contained 6 bases not matched to a gene. Germline CDR1 WNHNN, CDR2 SYGVQD (reference sequence). The sequencing input was peripheral blood. The chain joins TRBV10-1 to TRBJ1-1, with 7 bases fitting TRBD1. The sequence was collected from a woman in her 70s with acute or convalescent COVID-19. The CDR3 spells CASSAGGTGNTEAFF. CDR3 DNA sequence: TGCGCCAGCAGTGCAGGGGGAACGGGGAACACTGAAGCTTTCTTT.